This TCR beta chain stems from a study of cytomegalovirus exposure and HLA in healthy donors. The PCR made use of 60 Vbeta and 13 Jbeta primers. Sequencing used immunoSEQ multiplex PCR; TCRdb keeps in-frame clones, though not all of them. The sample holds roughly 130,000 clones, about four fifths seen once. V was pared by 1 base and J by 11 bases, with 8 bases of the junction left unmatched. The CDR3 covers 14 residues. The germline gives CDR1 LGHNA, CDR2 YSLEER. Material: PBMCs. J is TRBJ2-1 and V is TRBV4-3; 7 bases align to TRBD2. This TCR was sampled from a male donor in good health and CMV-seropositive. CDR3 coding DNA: TGCGCCAGCAGCCAAGGAGGGGACTACAACAAGCAGTTCTTC. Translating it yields CASSQGGDYNKQFF.